A selection of T cell receptor beta chains follows, all from one sample in a study of blood T cell repertoires in COVID-19. Only in-frame clones appear in the TCRdb table, and some are missing; sequencing was by immunoSEQ multiplex PCR. The sample includes 300,000 to 500,000 clones, around 87% of them seen just once. The sequencing input was PBMCs or T cells enriched from blood (not recorded which). The receptors derive from a woman aged 30 to 39 with acute COVID-19. Each CDR3 is given with its conserved first and last residue.

v_call: TRBV27; j_call: TRBJ2-7; cdr3_aa: CASRPQGTFEQYF
v_call: TRBV15; j_call: TRBJ1-1; cdr3_aa: CATMTHRGTEAFF
v_call: TRBV19; j_call: TRBJ1-3; cdr3_aa: CASSAAGTGAGNTIYF
v_call: TRBV9; j_call: TRBJ2-7; cdr3_aa: CASSARGASGGSRDEQYF
v_call: TRBV7-2; j_call: TRBJ2-7; cdr3_aa: CASSPRTSGGGYEQYF
v_call: TRBV6-1; j_call: TRBJ2-1; cdr3_aa: CASSEGQRNEQFF
v_call: TRBV18; j_call: TRBJ1-1; cdr3_aa: CASSPRDRGAEAFF
v_call: TRBV5-1; j_call: TRBJ1-5; cdr3_aa: CASSLDSSVQPQHF
v_call: TRBV14; j_call: TRBJ2-7; cdr3_aa: CASSQDTLAGGTYEQYF
v_call: TRBV20-1; j_call: TRBJ1-2; cdr3_aa: CSASRGGDGYTF
v_call: TRBV24-1; j_call: TRBJ1-1; cdr3_aa: CATSATGGLRTEAFF
v_call: TRBV27; j_call: TRBJ1-2; cdr3_aa: CASRLPGSGGYTF
v_call: TRBV3-1/TRBV3-2; j_call: TRBJ2-5; cdr3_aa: CASSQIRGGRGHQETQYF
v_call: TRBV6-5; j_call: TRBJ1-1; cdr3_aa: CASSTRTGVFEAFF
v_call: TRBV5-5; j_call: TRBJ1-2; cdr3_aa: CASLGEGIYGYTF
v_call: TRBV27; j_call: TRBJ1-4; cdr3_aa: CASSLSGNNEKLFF
v_call: TRBV6-2/TRBV6-3; j_call: TRBJ2-7; cdr3_aa: CASSYSWGQGPYEQYF
v_call: TRBV9; j_call: TRBJ2-4; cdr3_aa: CASSAGGEKNIQYF
v_call: TRBV24-1; j_call: TRBJ2-3; cdr3_aa: CATSDPTPRGGTDTQYF
v_call: TRBV19; j_call: TRBJ1-1; cdr3_aa: CASRGENTEAFF
v_call: TRBV20-1; j_call: TRBJ2-1; cdr3_aa: CSAREGSGQFF
v_call: TRBV14; j_call: TRBJ1-3; cdr3_aa: CASSEMTGHSGNTIYF
v_call: TRBV24-1; j_call: TRBJ2-2; cdr3_aa: CATSDLTDRGTGELFF
v_call: TRBV5-1; j_call: TRBJ1-6; cdr3_aa: CASSLGTENSPLHF
v_call: TRBV14; j_call: TRBJ1-4; cdr3_aa: CASSQGGATNEKLFF
v_call: TRBV4-2; j_call: TRBJ2-7; cdr3_aa: CASSQDKLGTVYEQYF
v_call: TRBV30; j_call: TRBJ2-5; cdr3_aa: CAWSALAGFQETQYF
v_call: TRBV15; j_call: TRBJ2-4; cdr3_aa: CATSRDRGQSNIQYF
v_call: TRBV6-1; j_call: TRBJ2-7; cdr3_aa: CASSVGLGQGLTEQYF
v_call: TRBV6-5; j_call: TRBJ1-2; cdr3_aa: CASSSGGWYGYTF
v_call: TRBV5-1; j_call: TRBJ2-7; cdr3_aa: CASSPRGTKGAYEQYF
v_call: TRBV5-1; j_call: TRBJ2-5; cdr3_aa: CASSSGQGVETQYF
v_call: TRBV5-5; j_call: TRBJ2-2; cdr3_aa: CASSLWGANTGELFF
v_call: TRBV28; j_call: TRBJ2-7; cdr3_aa: CASSDTGFPSYEQYF
v_call: TRBV9; j_call: TRBJ1-3; cdr3_aa: CASSVGDRGNTIYF